The rows below give T cell receptor beta chains drawn from one sample of a study of T cells in Graves' hyperthyroidism and ophthalmopathy. TCRdb re-derived calls from the multiplex PCR reads in MiXCR, one entry per CDR3 protein. The sample holds roughly 640,000 distinct CDR3 sequences, 16% seen once. The sample comprised blood. The source of these receptors is a middle-aged woman with Graves' ophthalmopathy. Both conserved end residues are trimmed from each CDR3. D genes are given only for firm matches.

V: TRBV3-1; D: TRBD2; J: TRBJ2-7; CDR3: ASSQDYAGAYEQY
V: TRBV28; D: TRBD2; J: TRBJ2-7; CDR3: ASSLTGLADEQY
V: TRBV20-1; D: TRBD2; J: TRBJ2-1; CDR3: SASPGTSGYNEQF
V: TRBV28; D: TRBD1; J: TRBJ1-2; CDR3: ASSPVTTGVPGYT
V: TRBV30; D: TRBD2; J: TRBJ2-7; CDR3: AWRLAGIYEQY
V: TRBV18; D: TRBD1; J: TRBJ1-1; CDR3: ASSPYLGRETGAF
V: TRBV12-3/TRBV12-4; D: .; J: TRBJ1-1; CDR3: ASRPSVSLNTEAF
V: TRBV6-2/TRBV6-3; D: .; J: TRBJ2-2; CDR3: ASSKQGQGPGELF
V: TRBV29-1; D: .; J: TRBJ2-7; CDR3: SVVRGYRPYEQY
V: TRBV13; D: .; J: TRBJ2-2; CDR3: ASSLARPGTGELF
V: TRBV6-1; D: TRBD1; J: TRBJ1-2; CDR3: ASSSTGGLGYT
V: TRBV20-1; D: TRBD2; J: TRBJ2-7; CDR3: SARIAGGSSYEQY
V: TRBV6-2/TRBV6-3; D: .; J: TRBJ1-5; CDR3: ASRSGGANQPQH
V: TRBV2; D: TRBD2; J: TRBJ2-3; CDR3: ASSEAQGLAGEDTQY
V: TRBV28; D: .; J: TRBJ1-2; CDR3: ASRSAGPLYGYT
V: TRBV11-1; D: TRBD2; J: TRBJ2-3; CDR3: ASSTGLAGETDTQY
V: TRBV7-9; D: TRBD2; J: TRBJ2-2; CDR3: ASTPLAGATGELF
V: TRBV20-1; D: .; J: TRBJ2-7; CDR3: SARPRSKDSFINYEQY
V: TRBV14; D: .; J: TRBJ2-1; CDR3: ASSQDVPLHNEQF
V: TRBV20-1; D: TRBD2; J: TRBJ2-3; CDR3: SATSLAGETDTQY